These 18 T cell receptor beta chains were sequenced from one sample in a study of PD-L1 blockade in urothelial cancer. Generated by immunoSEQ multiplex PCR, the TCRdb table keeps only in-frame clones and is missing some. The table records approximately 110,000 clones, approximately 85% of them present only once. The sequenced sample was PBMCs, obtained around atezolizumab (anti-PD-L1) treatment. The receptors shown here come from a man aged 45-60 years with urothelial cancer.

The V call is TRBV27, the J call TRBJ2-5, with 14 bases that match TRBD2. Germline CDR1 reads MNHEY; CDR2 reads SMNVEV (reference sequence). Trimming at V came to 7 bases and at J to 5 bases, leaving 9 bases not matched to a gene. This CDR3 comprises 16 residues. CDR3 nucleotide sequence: TGTGCCAGCACCGGACTAGCGGGAGGCGAGGCGGAGACCCAGTACTTC. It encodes CASTGLAGGEAETQYF.

CDR3 protein: CAISESTGGRAGELFF. The CDR3 DNA reads TGTGCCATCAGTGAGTCGACGGGCGGGAGGGCCGGGGAGCTGTTTTTT. The chain links TRBV10-3 to TRBJ2-2, with 9 bases identical to TRBD2. Germline CDR1 and CDR2: ENHRY and SYGVKD. The CDR3 consists of 16 residues. Germline trimming cut 0 bases from V and 6 bases from J; bases unmatched to any gene: 5.

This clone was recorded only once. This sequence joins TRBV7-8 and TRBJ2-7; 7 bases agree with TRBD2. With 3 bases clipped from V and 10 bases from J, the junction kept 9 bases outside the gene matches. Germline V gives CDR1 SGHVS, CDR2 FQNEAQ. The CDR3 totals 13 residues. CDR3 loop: CASSFTGTGGQYF. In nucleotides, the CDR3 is TGTGCCAGCAGCTTTACCGGGACGGGGGGTCAGTACTTC.

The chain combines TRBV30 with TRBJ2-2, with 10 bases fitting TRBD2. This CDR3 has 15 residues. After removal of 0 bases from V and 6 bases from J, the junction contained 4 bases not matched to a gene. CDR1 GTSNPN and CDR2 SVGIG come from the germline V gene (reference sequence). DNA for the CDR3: TGTGCCTGGAGTGTGGGACTAGCGACAGCCGGGGAGCTGTTTTTT. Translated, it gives CAWSVGLATAGELFF.

CDR3 in DNA: TGTGCCAGCGCAATGGGGGGTAGCTCCTACGAGCAGTACTTC. Amino acids: CASAMGGSSYEQYF. The chain combines TRBV19 with TRBJ2-7; D possibly corresponds to TRBD2 (6 bases). The germline V gene has CDR1 LNHDA and CDR2 SQIVND (reference sequence). The CDR3 extends over 14 amino acids. V was clipped by 9 bases and J by 0 bases, with 15 bases between them. The complete variable domain, with remaining parts taken from reference TRBV19 and TRBJ2-7, reads DGGITQSPKYLFRKEGQNVTLSCEQNLNHDAMYWYRQDPGQGLRLIYYSQIVNDFQKGDIAEGYSVSREKKESFPLTVTSAQKNPTAFYLCASAMGGSSYEQYFGPGTRLTVT.

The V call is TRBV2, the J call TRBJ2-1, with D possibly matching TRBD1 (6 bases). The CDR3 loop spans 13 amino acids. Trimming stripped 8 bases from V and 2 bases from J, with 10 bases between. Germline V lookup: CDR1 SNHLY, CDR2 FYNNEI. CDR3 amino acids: CASSTGPYNEQFF. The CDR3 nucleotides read TGTGCCAGCTCGACAGGCCCCTACAATGAGCAGTTCTTC.

For the CDR3, the DNA is TGCGCCAGCAGCGGACTAGCGGGGACCATTAGCACAGATACGCAGTATTTT. Translating it yields CASSGLAGTISTDTQYF. The chain is built from TRBV5-1 and TRBJ2-3; 12 bases agree with TRBD2. The V gene end was trimmed by 4 bases and the J gene end by 0 bases; junction bases not matched to a gene: 6. CDR1 is SGHRS and CDR2 is YFSETQ in the germline V gene. CDR3 length: 17 amino acids.

In nucleotides, the CDR3 is TGTGCCTGGACCAAGGACAGTAATTCACCCCTCCACTTT. Translating it yields CAWTKDSNSPLHF. This chain connects TRBV30 to TRBJ1-6; a weak D match, TRBD1 (6 bases). CDR1 and CDR2 (germline): GTSNPN, SVGIG (reference sequence). The CDR3 totals 13 residues. Trimming shortened V by 4 bases and J by 6 bases, and 10 bases separated the two germline ends.

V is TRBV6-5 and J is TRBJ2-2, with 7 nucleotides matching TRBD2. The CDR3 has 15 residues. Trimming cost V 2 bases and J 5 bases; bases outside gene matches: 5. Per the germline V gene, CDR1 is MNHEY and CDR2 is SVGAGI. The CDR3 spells CASSYGGSGTGELFF. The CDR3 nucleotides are TGTGCCAGCAGTTACGGCGGGAGCGGTACCGGGGAGCTGTTTTTT.

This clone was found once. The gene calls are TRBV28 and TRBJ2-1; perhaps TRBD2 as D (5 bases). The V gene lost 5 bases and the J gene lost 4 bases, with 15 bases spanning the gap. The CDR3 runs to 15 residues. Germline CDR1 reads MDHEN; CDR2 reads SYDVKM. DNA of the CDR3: TGTGCCAGCAGTCCTAATGGACTCATTTACAATGAGCAGTTCTTC. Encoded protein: CASSPNGLIYNEQFF.

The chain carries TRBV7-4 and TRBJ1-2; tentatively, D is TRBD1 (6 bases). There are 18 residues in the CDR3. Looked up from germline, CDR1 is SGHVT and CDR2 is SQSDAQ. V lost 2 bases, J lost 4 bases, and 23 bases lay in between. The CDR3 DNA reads TGTGCCAGCAGCTTATGGGGGACACATTTCAGAGGTACCTATGGCTACACCTTC. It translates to CASSLWGTHFRGTYGYTF. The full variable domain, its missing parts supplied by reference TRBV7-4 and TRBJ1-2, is GAGVSQSPRYKVAKRGRDVALRCDSISGHVTLYWYRQTLGQGSEVLTYSQSDAQRDKSGRPSGRFSAERPERSVSTLKIQRTEQGDSAVYLCASSLWGTHFRGTYGYTFGSGTRLTVV.

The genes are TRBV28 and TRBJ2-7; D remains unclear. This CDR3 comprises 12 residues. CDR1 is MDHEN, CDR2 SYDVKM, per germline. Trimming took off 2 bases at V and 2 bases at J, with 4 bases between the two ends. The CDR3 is CASSLAAYEQYF. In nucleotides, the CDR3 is TGTGCCAGCAGTTTAGCGGCCTACGAGCAGTACTTC.

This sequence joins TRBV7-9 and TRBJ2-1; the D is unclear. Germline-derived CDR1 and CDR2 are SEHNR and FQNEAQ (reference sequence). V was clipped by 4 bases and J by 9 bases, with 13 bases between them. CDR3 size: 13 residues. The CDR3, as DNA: TGTGCCAGCAGCTCCTCTAACGTCGGTGAGCAGTTCTTC. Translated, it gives CASSSSNVGEQFF.

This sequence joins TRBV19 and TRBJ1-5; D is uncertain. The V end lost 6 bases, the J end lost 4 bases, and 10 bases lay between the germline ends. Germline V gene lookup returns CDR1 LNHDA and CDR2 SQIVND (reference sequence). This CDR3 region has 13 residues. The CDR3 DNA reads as TGTGCCAGTAGCGCCTACCGAAATCAGCCCCAGCATTTT. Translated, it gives CASSAYRNQPQHF.

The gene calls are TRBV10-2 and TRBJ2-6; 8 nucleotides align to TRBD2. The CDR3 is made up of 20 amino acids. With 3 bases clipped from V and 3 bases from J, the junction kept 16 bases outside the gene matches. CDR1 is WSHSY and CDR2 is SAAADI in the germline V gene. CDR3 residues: CASSDFMGAGGPGGANVLTF. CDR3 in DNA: TGCGCCAGCAGTGATTTCATGGGGGCGGGAGGCCCGGGTGGGGCCAACGTCCTGACTTTC.

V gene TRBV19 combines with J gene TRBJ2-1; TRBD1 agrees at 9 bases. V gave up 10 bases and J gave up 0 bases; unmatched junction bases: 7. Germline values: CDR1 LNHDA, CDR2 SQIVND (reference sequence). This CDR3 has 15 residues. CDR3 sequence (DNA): TGTGCCACTCGGGACAGGGCTAACTCCTACAATGAGCAGTTCTTC. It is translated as CATRDRANSYNEQFF. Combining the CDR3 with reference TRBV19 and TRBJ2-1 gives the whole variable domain DGGITQSPKYLFRKEGQNVTLSCEQNLNHDAMYWYRQDPGQGLRLIYYSQIVNDFQKGDIAEGYSVSREKKESFPLTVTSAQKNPTAFYLCATRDRANSYNEQFFGPGTRLTVL.

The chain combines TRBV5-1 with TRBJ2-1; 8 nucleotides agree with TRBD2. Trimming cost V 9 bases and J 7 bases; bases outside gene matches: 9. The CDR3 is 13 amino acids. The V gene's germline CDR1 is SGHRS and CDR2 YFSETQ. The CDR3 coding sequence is TGCGCCACCTCAGCGGGAGTTGGTAATGAGCAGTTCTTC. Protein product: CATSAGVGNEQFF.

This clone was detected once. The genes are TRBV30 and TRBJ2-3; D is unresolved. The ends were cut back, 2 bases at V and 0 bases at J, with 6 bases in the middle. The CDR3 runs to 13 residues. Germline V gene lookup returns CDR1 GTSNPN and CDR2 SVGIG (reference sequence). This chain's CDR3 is CAWSSRSTDTQYF. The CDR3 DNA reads TGTGCCTGGAGTTCTAGGAGCACAGATACGCAGTATTTT. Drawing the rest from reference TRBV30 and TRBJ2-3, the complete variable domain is SQTIHQWPATLVQPVGSPLSLECTVEGTSNPNLYWYRQAAGRGLQLLFYSVGIGQISSEVPQNLSASRPQDRQFILSSKKLLLSDSGFYLCAWSSRSTDTQYFGPGTRLTVL.